This T cell receptor beta chain was captured in a study of T cells in Graves' hyperthyroidism and ophthalmopathy. Patients were aged 18 to 65, had disease duration under 2 months, and had newly diagnosed hyperthyroidism. This clonotype has at least ten counts. From RNA transcripts, TCR beta CDR3 regions were amplified. Researchers ran a first-round RT-PCR on the TCR CDR3 using the HTBI primer set. One entry per CDR3 protein, called by TCRdb with MiXCR from the multiplex PCR reads. The sample contains 300,000 to 400,000 distinct CDR3 sequences, 14% of which appear only once. The germline V and J ends were trimmed by 6 bases and 7 bases, with 8 bases remaining between them. CDR1 and CDR2 from the germline V gene are SNHLY and FYNNEI. CDR3 length: 11 residues.

The sequence was collected from an older woman with Graves' hyperthyroidism. This chain uses TRBV2 with TRBJ2-3; D may be TRBD2 (5 bases). Sequencing input: blood. The CDR3 spells CASRLANTQYF. The CDR3 coding sequence is TGTGCCAGCAGGCTAGCCAATACGCAGTATTTT.